One and the same sample provided the 32 T cell receptor beta chains below, sequenced in a study of cytomegalovirus exposure and HLA in healthy donors. PCR involved 60 Vbeta and 13 Jbeta primers. This table comes from immunoSEQ multiplex PCR, and its TCRdb copy is limited to in-frame clones, with some not included. The table lists some 110,000 clones, 74% of them singletons. The specimen sequenced was PBMCs. These receptors all stem from a woman between 45 and 60 years old in good health and CMV-seropositive.

This clone was counted only a few times. The chain is built from TRBV5-4 and TRBJ2-2; weak D call: TRBD1 (6 bases). Trimming shortened V by 9 bases and J by 7 bases, and 22 bases separated the two germline ends. The CDR3 spans 15 residues. Germline V gene sequence: CDR1 SGHNT, CDR2 YYREEE (reference sequence). Here the CDR3 DNA reads TGTGCCACCACCCCCTGGTCAGGGGTCGGCGGGGAGCTGTTTTTT. This translates into CATTPWSGVGGELFF.

V gene TRBV9 combines with J gene TRBJ1-5, with a possible D match to TRBD1 (5 bases). The length of the CDR3 is 15 residues. V was cut by 0 bases and J by 7 bases, with 14 bases left in between. Germline assignment: CDR1 SGDLS and CDR2 YYNGEE. The CDR3 spells CASSVGVGEGQPQHF. The CDR3 DNA reads TGTGCCAGCAGCGTAGGGGTAGGGGAGGGGCAGCCCCAGCATTTT. Drawing the rest from reference TRBV9 and TRBJ1-5, the complete variable domain is DSGVTQTPKHLITATGQRVTLRCSPRSGDLSVYWYQQSLDQGLQFLIQYYNGEERAKGNILERFSAQQFPDLHSELNLSSLELGDSALYFCASSVGVGEGQPQHFGDGTRLSIL.

The V call is TRBV5-6, the J call TRBJ1-2; 8 nucleotides match TRBD1. J gave up 8 bases and V 2 bases, and 5 bases lay outside the gene matches. Per germline, CDR1 SGHDT and CDR2 YYEEEE. This CDR3 has 13 amino acids. CDR3 in DNA: TGTGCCAGCAGCTTTGGACAGGGAGAAGGCTACACCTTC. Protein: CASSFGQGEGYTF.

This chain links TRBV14 with TRBJ1-2, with D uncertain. The V gene's germline CDR1 is SGHDN and CDR2 FVKESK. Trimming took 0 bases from V and 8 from J, leaving 16 bases between them. The CDR3 consists of 15 residues. CDR3 DNA: TGTGCCAGCAGCCAAGATAATAATGCGGGAGGAGGCTACACCTTC. Translating it yields CASSQDNNAGGGYTF.

The rearrangement uses TRBV5-4 and TRBJ2-7; D is uncertain. V lost 2 bases and J lost 5, with 14 bases in between. Germline loops: CDR1 SGHNT, CDR2 YYREEE (reference sequence). The CDR3 runs 14 residues. The CDR3 region has the DNA TGTGCCAGCAGCTTTTCCGGGTCCCGAGACGAGCAGTACTTC. This gives the protein CASSFSGSRDEQYF.

V usage is TRBV5-1 and J usage is TRBJ1-1, with D hard to call. CDR3 size: 14 residues. V was cut by 0 bases and J by 1 base, with 7 bases left in between. Per germline, CDR1 SGHRS and CDR2 YFSETQ. The CDR3 DNA sequence: TGCGCCAGCAGCTTGGACTACTCGAACACTGAAGCTTTCTTT. Translation gives CASSLDYSNTEAFF.

This chain connects TRBV28 to TRBJ1-1; no firm D call. CDR3 length equals 11 residues. CDR1 is MDHEN and CDR2 is SYDVKM in the germline V gene. Trimming took 7 bases from V and 1 from J, leaving 4 bases between them. This CDR3 is CASNKNTEAFF. CDR3 nucleotide sequence: TGTGCCAGCAATAAGAACACTGAAGCTTTCTTT.

This clone was detected only once. The genes are TRBV4-2 and TRBJ1-1; D is unclear. This CDR3 has 15 residues. Deletions cut 2 bases from V and 2 bases from J, with 12 bases between. The germline V gene has CDR1 LGHNA and CDR2 YNFKEQ. The CDR3 DNA sequence: TGTGCCAGCAGCCAACCCGGAGAGGGTAACACTGAAGCTTTCTTT. It encodes CASSQPGEGNTEAFF.

The gene calls are TRBV19 and TRBJ2-1, with D possibly TRBD1 on 6 matching bases. V lost 5 bases, J lost 7 bases, and 27 bases lay in between. This CDR3 spans 18 amino acids. Germline CDR1 reads LNHDA; CDR2 reads SQIVND (reference sequence). CDR3 region: CASSDTIRQGWTRNEQFF. The CDR3 bases are TGTGCCAGTAGTGACACCATCCGGCAGGGGTGGACGCGGAATGAGCAGTTCTTC.

J is TRBJ2-7 and V is TRBV7-8; 12 bases are a match to TRBD1. CDR1 is SGHVS, CDR2 FQNEAQ, per germline. J was trimmed by 4 bases and V by 5 bases; bases with no gene match: 9. The CDR3 consists of 16 residues. The CDR3 loop is CASSTRGTGGEYEQYF. CDR3 DNA sequence: TGTGCCAGCAGCACCAGAGGGACAGGGGGCGAATACGAGCAGTACTTC.

The chain couples TRBV7-9 to TRBJ1-5; a weak D match, TRBD1 (5 bases). This CDR3 contains 17 residues. Trimming left V 1 base short and J 3 bases short, with 16 bases between. The germline V gene encodes CDR1 SEHNR and CDR2 FQNEAQ (reference sequence). DNA for the CDR3: TGTGCCAGCAGCTTAGGCCTCGGGCAGGGTAACAATCAGCCCCAGCATTTT. The encoded protein is CASSLGLGQGNNQPQHF.

This chain links TRBV7-9 with TRBJ1-3; weak D call: TRBD1 (5 bases). CDR1 and CDR2 (germline): SEHNR, FQNEAQ (reference sequence). V lost 2 bases and J 0 bases, leaving 8 bases between the germline ends. CDR3 size: 15 residues. The CDR3 here is CASSLQGFSGNTIYF. The CDR3 DNA sequence: TGTGCCAGCAGCTTACAGGGTTTCTCTGGAAACACCATATATTTT.

This chain joins TRBV7-9 and TRBJ1-2; TRBD1 agrees at 10 bases. Germline CDR1 is SEHNR and CDR2 is FQNEAQ (reference sequence). The CDR3 length is 18 residues. Trimming at V came to 4 bases and at J to 4 bases, leaving 15 bases not matched to a gene. The CDR3 loop reads CASSSIGPTGGEGYGYTF. The CDR3 DNA follows: TGTGCCAGCAGCTCCATAGGGCCGACAGGGGGCGAAGGCTATGGCTACACCTTC.

The chain links TRBV11-2 to TRBJ1-1, with 8 bases aligning to TRBD1. CDR3 size: 18 residues. In germline, CDR1 is SGHAT, CDR2 FQNNGV. J gave up 3 bases and V 4 bases, and 16 bases lay outside the gene matches. The CDR3 region has the DNA TGTGCCAGCAGCTCACCGCAGGGGGCGAGGGTGAGGGACACTGAAGCTTTCTTT. It specifies CASSSPQGARVRDTEAFF.

This clone was picked up a small number of times. The V gene is TRBV7-2, the J gene TRBJ2-5, with TRBD2 matching 14 bases. The ends lost 6 bases at V and 2 bases at J; junction bases unmatched: 5. There are 16 residues in the CDR3. Germline CDR1 reads SGHTA; CDR2 reads FQGNSA. The CDR3 DNA reads as TGTGCCAGCAGTCCCGGGACTAGCGGGAGACAAGAGACCCAGTACTTC. It specifies CASSPGTSGRQETQYF.

The chain is built from TRBV15 and TRBJ2-5; D gene ambiguous. V lost 0 bases and J 2 bases, leaving 7 bases between the germline ends. CDR1 LNHNV and CDR2 YYDKDF come from the germline V gene (reference sequence). The CDR3 is 14 amino acids. CDR3 residues: CATSRDVGQETQYF. In DNA form, the CDR3 reads TGTGCCACCAGCAGAGATGTCGGTCAAGAGACCCAGTACTTC.

V and J are TRBV5-1 and TRBJ2-1; D ambiguous. CDR3 size: 16 residues. V was cut by 1 base and J by 0 bases, with 11 bases left in between. Germline V gives CDR1 SGHRS, CDR2 YFSETQ. In DNA form, the CDR3 reads TGCGCCAGCAGCTTGTTTGACTCGAGCTCCTACAATGAGCAGTTCTTC. Translation: CASSLFDSSSYNEQFF. The full variable domain, in which reference TRBV5-1 and TRBJ2-1 provide the parts outside the CDR3, is KAGVTQTPRYLIKTRGQQVTLSCSPISGHRSVSWYQQTPGQGLQFLFEYFSETQRNKGNFPGRFSGRQFSNSRSEMNVSTLELGDSALYLCASSLFDSSSYNEQFFGPGTRLTVL.

This clone was seen once. The genes are TRBV5-1 and TRBJ1-1; TRBD1 might be the D (5 bases). Germline CDR1 SGHRS, CDR2 YFSETQ. The CDR3 contains 15 residues. The germline V and J ends were trimmed by 3 bases and 1 base, with 13 bases remaining between them. The CDR3 sequence: CASSSAADRNTEAFF. Written as DNA, the CDR3 is TGCGCCAGCAGCTCGGCCGCCGACAGGAACACTGAAGCTTTCTTT.

This clone was observed once. V and J are TRBV28 and TRBJ1-1, with 7 positions matching TRBD1. The CDR3 spans 14 residues. With 6 bases clipped from V and 5 bases from J, the junction kept 9 bases outside the gene matches. Germline V gene sequence: CDR1 MDHEN, CDR2 SYDVKM. Here the CDR3 reads CASSADRVRTEAFF. The DNA for the CDR3 is TGTGCCAGCAGCGCTGACAGGGTACGAACTGAAGCTTTCTTT.

In this sample, this clone turned up a few times. The chain couples TRBV5-4 to TRBJ2-3; D is perhaps TRBD2 (6 bases). Germline loops: CDR1 SGHNT, CDR2 YYREEE (reference sequence). V was cut by 0 bases and J by 3 bases, with 20 bases left in between. The CDR3 extends over 18 amino acids. Here the CDR3 DNA reads TGTGCCAGCAGCTTGGCCTTAGGTCTAGGAGGGGAGACAGATACGCAGTATTTT. Translating it yields CASSLALGLGGETDTQYF.

The rearrangement links TRBV7-8 to TRBJ1-2; 7 nucleotides line up with TRBD1. V was clipped by 5 bases and J by 2 bases; unmatched bases: 14. Germline loops: CDR1 SGHVS, CDR2 FQNEAQ. CDR3 length: 17 amino acids. As DNA, the CDR3 is TGTGCCAGCAGCCCCTTAAGAGGGGGCAGTTTCAACTATGGCTACACCTTC. This codes for CASSPLRGGSFNYGYTF. Based on the CDR3 plus reference TRBV7-8 and TRBJ1-2, the full variable domain is GAGVSQSPRYKVAKRGQDVALRCDPISGHVSLFWYQQALGQGPEFLTYFQNEAQLDKSGLPSDRFFAERPEGSVSTLKIQRTQQEDSAVYLCASSPLRGGSFNYGYTFGSGTRLTVV.

The chain employs TRBV5-1 and TRBJ2-5; the D gene is possibly TRBD1 (6 bases). From germline, CDR1 is SGHRS and CDR2 YFSETQ. The CDR3 contains 14 residues. Trimming shortened V by 4 bases and J by 7 bases, and 17 bases separated the two germline ends. CDR3 in DNA: TGCGCCAGCAGCGGCAGGGGTCCCGACGGGACCCAGTACTTC. Its protein product is CASSGRGPDGTQYF. The entire variable domain, with the rest obtained from reference TRBV5-1 and TRBJ2-5, is as follows: KAGVTQTPRYLIKTRGQQVTLSCSPISGHRSVSWYQQTPGQGLQFLFEYFSETQRNKGNFPGRFSGRQFSNSRSEMNVSTLELGDSALYLCASSGRGPDGTQYFGPGTRLLVL.

This clone showed up just a few times. V is TRBV6-5 and J is TRBJ1-2, with 8 nucleotides matching TRBD1. J lost 4 bases, V lost 2 bases, and 3 bases had no gene match. Germline V gives CDR1 MNHEY, CDR2 SVGAGI. The CDR3 has 14 residues. CDR3 loop: CASSYTTGGYGYTF. The CDR3 nucleotides read TGTGCCAGCAGTTACACCACAGGGGGCTATGGCTACACCTTC.

The chain carries TRBV4-1 and TRBJ1-4; D unclear. The ends were cut back, 1 base at V and 4 bases at J, with 10 bases in the middle. CDR3 length equals 15 residues. CDR1 is MGHRA, CDR2 YSYEKL, per germline. The CDR3 nucleotides read TGCGCCAGCAGCCAAGTATTGGAGCATAATGAAAAACTGTTTTTT. Translated, it gives CASSQVLEHNEKLFF.

The rearrangement links TRBV30 to TRBJ1-6; 8 nucleotides line up with TRBD1. CDR1 and CDR2 from the germline V gene are GTSNPN and SVGIG (reference sequence). This CDR3 is built from 14 residues. With 0 bases clipped from V and 10 bases from J, the junction kept 5 bases outside the gene matches. In DNA form, the CDR3 reads TGTGCCTGGAGTGTTGCGGACAGGGTCTCACCCCTCCACTTT. As protein: CAWSVADRVSPLHF.

This clone appeared once. V and J are TRBV7-2 and TRBJ2-5; D remains unclear. Trimming removed 2 bases from V and 3 bases from J, with 13 bases in between. This CDR3 region has 15 residues. Germline V gene sequence: CDR1 SGHTA, CDR2 FQGNSA. The CDR3 region is CASSLTINGEETQYF. The DNA for the CDR3 is TGTGCCAGCAGCTTAACCATAAACGGAGAAGAGACCCAGTACTTC.

The V gene is TRBV9, the J gene TRBJ1-2; TRBD1 matches at 7 bases. The CDR3 is made up of 15 amino acids. The junction had 7 bases not matched to a gene; V was cut back by 0 bases and J by 5 bases. Germline V lookup: CDR1 SGDLS, CDR2 YYNGEE. The CDR3 bases are TGTGCCAGCAGCGTAGAGGGACAGCCTACTTATGGCTACACCTTC. Translated: CASSVEGQPTYGYTF.

The gene calls are TRBV7-2 and TRBJ1-1; 7 positions agree with TRBD1. V dropped 6 bases and J dropped 4; count of bases not matched to a gene: 8. The germline CDR1 and CDR2 sequences are SGHTA and FQGNSA. The CDR3 runs to 14 residues. The CDR3 DNA reads as TGTGCCAGCAGGCCGACAGGGTCGGTCACTGAAGCTTTCTTT. It is translated as CASRPTGSVTEAFF.

The chain is built from TRBV4-2 and TRBJ1-5; a weak D match, TRBD1 (5 bases). The V end lost 1 base, the J end lost 6 bases, and 16 bases lay between the germline ends. The CDR3 contains 16 residues. Per germline, CDR1 LGHNA and CDR2 YNFKEQ. This chain's CDR3 is CASSQGAKGQGQPQHF. The CDR3 DNA follows: TGTGCCAGCAGCCAAGGGGCTAAGGGGCAGGGTCAGCCCCAGCATTTT.

The chain recombines TRBV19 with TRBJ2-2, with D possibly matching TRBD1 (6 bases). Trimming pared 5 bases from V and 2 bases from J, leaving 12 bases between. This CDR3 region has 15 residues. Germline V gene sequence: CDR1 LNHDA, CDR2 SQIVND (reference sequence). For the CDR3, the DNA is TGTGCCAGTAGTCATACAGGGACCAACACCGGGGAGCTGTTTTTT. As protein: CASSHTGTNTGELFF.

CDR3 in DNA: TGCGCCAGCAGTCCTGACGCGGGTTGGGGCTACACCTTC. Its translation: CASSPDAGWGYTF. This chain connects TRBV10-2 to TRBJ1-2; D not certain. Per germline, CDR1 WSHSY and CDR2 SAAADI. Trimming cost V 5 bases and J 8 bases, with 15 bases left between them. This CDR3 region has 13 residues.

This chain connects TRBV7-3 to TRBJ2-1, with TRBD1 matching over 7 bases. There are 13 residues in the CDR3. V lost 3 bases to trimming and J lost 6 bases; unmatched junction nucleotides: 2. Germline V CDR1 and CDR2: SGHTA, FQGTGA. The CDR3 protein is CASSLTGSNEQFF. CDR3 sequence (DNA): TGTGCCAGCAGCTTGACAGGGTCCAATGAGCAGTTCTTC.